Each of the 19 T cell receptor beta chains below was sequenced from the same sample in a study of shared clonotypes between healthy human individuals. TCRdb's table, derived via immunoSEQ multiplex PCR, lists solely in-frame clones and lacks some. The table shows fewer than 500,000 clones, with over 60% occurring only once. Sequences were obtained from PBMCs. The source is a woman aged 40 to 50 in good health. Some clones in this sample may be carry-over from other donors' samples.

The chain uses TRBV2 and TRBJ2-7, with 10 nucleotides matching TRBD2. Germline loops: CDR1 SNHLY, CDR2 FYNNEI. The CDR3 is made up of 15 amino acids. V dropped 4 bases and J dropped 5; count of bases not matched to a gene: 8. CDR3: CASSGDSGRADEQYF. Here the CDR3 DNA reads TGTGCCAGCAGTGGTGACAGCGGGAGGGCCGACGAGCAGTACTTC.

The chain has TRBV19 and TRBJ1-2, with 10 bases identical to TRBD1. Germline CDR1 reads LNHDA; CDR2 reads SQIVND (reference sequence). This CDR3 spans 17 amino acids. The ends lost 7 bases at V and 0 bases at J; junction bases unmatched: 11. Written as DNA, the CDR3 is TGTGCCAGTACGGGGACAGGGGCGGCAAACCCTAACTATGGCTACACCTTC. Translated, it gives CASTGTGAANPNYGYTF.

V and J are TRBV7-8 and TRBJ1-2, with 7 bases aligning to TRBD1. V lost 8 bases to trimming and J lost 3 bases; unmatched junction nucleotides: 6. Germline V gene sequence: CDR1 SGHVS, CDR2 FQNEAQ. The CDR3 is 13 amino acids. DNA of the CDR3: TGTGCCAGCGGCAACGACAGGGACTATGGCTACACCTTC. Residues: CASGNDRDYGYTF.

This clone was counted a single time. The chain carries TRBV15 and TRBJ1-4, with a possible D match to TRBD1 (6 bases). V lost 0 bases to trimming and J lost 4 bases, with 15 bases between them. The CDR3 contains 17 residues. Germline V gives CDR1 LNHNV, CDR2 YYDKDF (reference sequence). DNA of the CDR3: TGTGCCACCAGCAGAGAACCCCCGACAGGCCTTAATGAAAAACTGTTTTTT. Its protein product is CATSREPPTGLNEKLFF.

V and J are TRBV29-1 and TRBJ2-5; possible D gene TRBD2, 6 bases. V shed 7 bases and J shed 10 bases, with 16 bases lying between them. The germline V gene encodes CDR1 SQVTM and CDR2 ANQGSEA. This CDR3 contains 11 residues. The CDR3 DNA sequence: TGCAGCGATTCACGGGGGAGAGACCAGTACTTC. Translated: CSDSRGRDQYF.

This sequence joins TRBV7-8 and TRBJ1-5; tentative D call: TRBD1 (5 bases). V shed 2 bases and J shed 1 base, with 6 bases lying between them. The CDR3 is 14 residues long. Germline loops: CDR1 SGHVS, CDR2 FQNEAQ. The chain's CDR3 is CASSLRGSNQPQHF. In nucleotides, the CDR3 is TGTGCCAGCAGCTTACGGGGGAGCAATCAGCCCCAGCATTTT.

With respect to this clone: Other nucleotide sequences from this sample produce the same CDR3. The chain combines TRBV7-2 with TRBJ1-3; TRBD1 matches at 7 bases. CDR1 and CDR2 from the germline V gene are SGHTA and FQGNSA. The CDR3 sequence is 14 residues long. The V segment lost 0 bases and the J segment 4 bases; nucleotides outside the gene matches: 0. The CDR3 DNA reads TGTGCCAGCAGCTTAGCCAGGGGGGGAAACACCATATATTTT. Protein: CASSLARGGNTIYF. The whole variable domain, filled in from reference TRBV7-2 and TRBJ1-3, reads GAGVSQSPSNKVTEKGKDVELRCDPISGHTALYWYRQSLGQGLEFLIYFQGNSAPDKSGLPSDRFSAERTGGSVSTLTIQRTQQEDSAVYLCASSLARGGNTIYFGEGSWLTVV.

The rearrangement links TRBV5-4 to TRBJ1-1, with 7 bases lining up with TRBD1. The germline V gene encodes CDR1 SGHNT and CDR2 YYREEE (reference sequence). Unmatched junction bases numbered 15, after V lost 4 bases and J lost 3 bases. The length of the CDR3 is 17 residues. CDR3 sequence (DNA): TGTGCCAGCAGCCGGGGGATGAGAGGGGGCCTAGACACTGAAGCTTTCTTT. Translation gives CASSRGMRGGLDTEAFF.

In DNA, the CDR3 is TGTGCCAGCAGCTCACCCGGGACAGGATTTTGGGATACGCAGTATTTT. Translated, it gives CASSSPGTGFWDTQYF. The chain joins TRBV14 to TRBJ2-3; 8 bases agree with TRBD1. V shed 5 bases, J shed 6 bases, and the junction held 13 bases outside the gene matches. The germline CDR1 and CDR2 sequences are SGHDN and FVKESK. The CDR3 covers 16 residues.

Note on this clone: Additional DNA sequences in this sample encode the identical CDR3. The chain employs TRBV6-4 and TRBJ2-3, with 10 bases fitting TRBD1. Germline V lookup: CDR1 MRHNA, CDR2 SNTAGT. This CDR3 has 14 amino acids. V shed 2 bases and J 4 bases; nucleotides not matched to a gene: 0. This chain's CDR3 is CASSDGQGADTQYF. Written as DNA, the CDR3 is TGTGCCAGCAGTGACGGACAGGGGGCAGATACGCAGTATTTT.

This clone was recorded only once. This chain joins TRBV19 and TRBJ2-7, with a weak D call TRBD1 (6 bases). CDR3 length: 14 amino acids. Germline V lookup: CDR1 LNHDA, CDR2 SQIVND (reference sequence). V lost 9 bases to trimming and J lost 6 bases, with 21 bases between them. CDR3 in amino acids: CASLSGVGVGEQYF. The CDR3 bases are TGTGCCAGCCTATCAGGGGTCGGGGTTGGCGAGCAGTACTTC. Variable domain in full (rest from reference TRBV19 and TRBJ2-7): DGGITQSPKYLFRKEGQNVTLSCEQNLNHDAMYWYRQDPGQGLRLIYYSQIVNDFQKGDIAEGYSVSREKKESFPLTVTSAQKNPTAFYLCASLSGVGVGEQYFGPGTRLTVT.

The rearrangement joins TRBV28 to TRBJ2-7; D is unresolved. Trimming took 5 bases from V and 4 from J, leaving 15 bases between them. Germline V gene lookup returns CDR1 MDHEN and CDR2 SYDVKM. This CDR3 has 14 amino acids. The CDR3 DNA follows: TGTGCCAGCAGTGCCGGTTGGGAAAGGTACGAGCAGTACTTC. Translating gives CASSAGWERYEQYF.

The chain has TRBV11-2 and TRBJ1-1; D ambiguous. The CDR3 has 14 residues. V lost 3 bases and J lost 6, with 14 bases in between. From germline, CDR1 is SGHAT and CDR2 FQNNGV. The CDR3 here is CASSFLAFGAEAFF. The CDR3 DNA follows: TGTGCCAGCAGCTTTTTGGCCTTTGGCGCTGAAGCTTTCTTT.

The chain employs TRBV5-1 and TRBJ2-5, with D perhaps matching TRBD2 (5 bases). Trimming cost V 5 bases and J 2 bases, with 19 bases left between them. CDR1 is SGHRS and CDR2 is YFSETQ in the germline V gene. This CDR3 has 16 amino acids. Here the CDR3 DNA reads TGCGCCAGCAGTCTTTTGGGGAGCGGCAGTCAAGAGACCCAGTACTTC. Translating gives CASSLLGSGSQETQYF. The variable domain in full, completed from reference TRBV5-1 and TRBJ2-5, reads KAGVTQTPRYLIKTRGQQVTLSCSPISGHRSVSWYQQTPGQGLQFLFEYFSETQRNKGNFPGRFSGRQFSNSRSEMNVSTLELGDSALYLCASSLLGSGSQETQYFGPGTRLLVL.

The V call is TRBV10-3, the J call TRBJ2-6, with unresolved D. V lost 0 bases and J lost 1, with 7 bases in between. Germline CDR1 is ENHRY and CDR2 is SYGVKD. The length of the CDR3 is 16 residues. The DNA of the CDR3 is TGTGCCATCAGTGAGTCCACACGTTCTGGGGCCAACGTCCTGACTTTC. This encodes CAISESTRSGANVLTF.

This clone has only one observation. This chain connects TRBV7-9 to TRBJ2-3; no reliable D call. Germline lookup yields CDR1 SEHNR and CDR2 FQNEAQ (reference sequence). CDR3 size: 17 residues. Trimming removed 5 bases at V and 0 bases at J, with 18 bases between. The CDR3, as DNA: TGTGCCAGCAGCCCAACAAGGAGACACCCTAGCACAGATACGCAGTATTTT. Translation: CASSPTRRHPSTDTQYF.

The J gene is TRBJ2-5, the V gene TRBV10-1; 8 nucleotides align to TRBD2. Germline V gene sequence: CDR1 WNHNN, CDR2 SYGVQD (reference sequence). CDR3 length: 13 amino acids. V lost 6 bases, J lost 11 bases, and 11 bases stayed unmatched. The CDR3 region has the DNA TGCGCCAGCAGCCTGGGAAGAGCGGGGGAGCAGTACTTC. It encodes CASSLGRAGEQYF.

This clone was detected only a few times. This chain connects TRBV5-1 to TRBJ1-1; a weak D match, TRBD1 (6 bases). V lost 2 bases to trimming and J lost 2 bases, with 7 bases between them. CDR1 SGHRS and CDR2 YFSETQ come from the germline V gene. This CDR3 contains 13 residues. This CDR3 reads CASSFGTNTEAFF. The CDR3 DNA reads as TGCGCCAGCAGCTTTGGGACAAACACTGAAGCTTTCTTT.

J is TRBJ2-2 and V is TRBV11-2, with unresolved D. The germline V gene encodes CDR1 SGHAT and CDR2 FQNNGV. The V gene lost 5 bases and the J gene lost 8 bases, with 21 bases spanning the gap. The CDR3 runs 16 residues. CDR3 amino acids: CASSKRPGPPTGELFF. CDR3 sequence (DNA): TGTGCCAGCAGCAAACGGCCGGGTCCTCCCACGGGGGAGCTGTTTTTT.